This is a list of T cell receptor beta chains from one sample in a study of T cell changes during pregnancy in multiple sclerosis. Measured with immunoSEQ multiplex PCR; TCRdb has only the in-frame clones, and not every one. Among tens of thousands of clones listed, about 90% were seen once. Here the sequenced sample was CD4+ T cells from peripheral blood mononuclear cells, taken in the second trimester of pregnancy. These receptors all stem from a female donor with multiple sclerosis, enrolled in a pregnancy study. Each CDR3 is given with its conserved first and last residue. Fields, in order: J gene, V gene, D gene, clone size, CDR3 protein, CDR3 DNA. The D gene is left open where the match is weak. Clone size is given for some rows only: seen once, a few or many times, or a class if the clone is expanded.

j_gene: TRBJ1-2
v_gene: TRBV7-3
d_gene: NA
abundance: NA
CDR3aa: CASSPQASTGGYTF
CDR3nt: TGTGCCAGCAGCCCCCAAGCATCCACCGGTGGCTACACCTTC

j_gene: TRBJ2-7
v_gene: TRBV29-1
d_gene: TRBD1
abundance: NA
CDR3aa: CSVGDRGGQYF
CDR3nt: TGCAGCGTTGGGGACAGGGGTGGGCAGTACTTC

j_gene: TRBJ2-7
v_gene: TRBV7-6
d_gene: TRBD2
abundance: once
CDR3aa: CASSPGAGLEEQYF
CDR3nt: TGTGCCAGCAGCCCCGGGGCGGGACTAGAAGAGCAGTACTTC

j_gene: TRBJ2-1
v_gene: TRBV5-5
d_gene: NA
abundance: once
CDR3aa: CASSLPVDEQFF
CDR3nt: TGTGCCAGCAGCTTGCCTGTCGATGAGCAGTTCTTC

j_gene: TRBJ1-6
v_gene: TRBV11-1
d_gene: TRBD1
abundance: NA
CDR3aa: CASSSDRASPPLHF
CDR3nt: TGTGCCAGCAGCTCGGACAGGGCTTCGCCACCCCTCCACTTT

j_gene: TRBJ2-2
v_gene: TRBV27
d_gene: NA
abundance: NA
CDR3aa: CASSSAGTRRSGELFF
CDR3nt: TGTGCCAGCAGTTCAGCCGGGACACGACGGAGCGGGGAGCTGTTTTTT

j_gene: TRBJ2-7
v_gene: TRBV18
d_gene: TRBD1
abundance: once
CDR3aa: CASSTDRGYEQYF
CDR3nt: TGTGCCAGCTCAACGGACAGGGGCTACGAGCAGTACTTC

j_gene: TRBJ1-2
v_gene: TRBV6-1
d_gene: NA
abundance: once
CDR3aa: CASRETGTRDGYTF
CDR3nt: TGTGCCAGCAGGGAAACCGGGACACGCGATGGCTACACCTTC

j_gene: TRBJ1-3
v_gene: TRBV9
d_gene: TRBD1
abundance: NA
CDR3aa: CASSGDSAGNTIYF
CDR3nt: TGTGCCAGCAGCGGGGACAGCGCTGGAAACACCATATATTTT

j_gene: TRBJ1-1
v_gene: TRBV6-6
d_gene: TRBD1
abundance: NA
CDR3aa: CASSRGQGSNTEAFF
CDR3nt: TGTGCCAGCAGCCGTGGACAGGGGTCCAACACTGAAGCTTTCTTT

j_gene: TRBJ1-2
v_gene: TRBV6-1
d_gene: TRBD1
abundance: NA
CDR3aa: CASSEGRGFNGYTF
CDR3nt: TGTGCCAGCAGTGAGGGCAGGGGGTTTAATGGCTACACCTTC

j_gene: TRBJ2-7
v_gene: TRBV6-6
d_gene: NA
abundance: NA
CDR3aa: CASRRQVTYEQYF
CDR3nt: TGTGCCAGCAGACGACAGGTAACCTACGAGCAGTACTTC

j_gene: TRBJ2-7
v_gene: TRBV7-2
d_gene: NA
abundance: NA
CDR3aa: CASSSKYEQYF
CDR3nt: TGTGCCAGCAGCTCTAAGTACGAGCAGTACTTC

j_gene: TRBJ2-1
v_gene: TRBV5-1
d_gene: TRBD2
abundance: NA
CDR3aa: CASSLDGLAVDEQFF
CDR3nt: TGCGCCAGCAGCTTGGACGGACTAGCGGTCGATGAGCAGTTCTTC

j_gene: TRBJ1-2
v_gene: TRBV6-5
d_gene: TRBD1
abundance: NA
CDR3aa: CASSPTDRGNGYTF
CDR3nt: TGTGCCAGCAGTCCAACGGACAGGGGAAACGGCTACACCTTC

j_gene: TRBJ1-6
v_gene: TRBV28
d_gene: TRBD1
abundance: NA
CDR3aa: CASSRDSNSPLHF
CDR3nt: TGTGCCAGCAGCCGGGACAGTAATTCACCCCTCCACTTT

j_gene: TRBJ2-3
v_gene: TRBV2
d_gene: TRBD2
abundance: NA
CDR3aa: CASSVPSGGKDTQYF
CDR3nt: TGTGCCAGCAGTGTACCTAGCGGGGGGAAAGATACGCAGTATTTT

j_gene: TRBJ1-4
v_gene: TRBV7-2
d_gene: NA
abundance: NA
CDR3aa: CASSFLPVATNEKLFF
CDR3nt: TGTGCCAGCAGCTTTCTTCCAGTTGCAACTAATGAAAAACTGTTTTTT